This T cell receptor (beta chain) was obtained from a study of T cell responses to AZD1222 COVID-19 vaccine. Findings and limits, study-wide: The study sampled repertoires only after the peak T cell response. Vaccine-associated CD4 TCRs spanned spike, dominant at 160-218 and 743-854. Clonal diversity was possibly underestimated, and white British individuals and females predominated among donors. Baseline seropositivity characterized only a handful of AZD1222 recipients.

Repertoires were generated with immunoSEQ multiplex PCR, while TCRdb's copy carries only in-frame clones and drops some. Here the sample spans 210,000 or so clones, roughly 94% being singletons. Comment on this clone: What it binds is unknown.

Per germline, CDR1 SGHNT and CDR2 YYREEE (reference sequence). V was shortened by 5 bases and J by 2 bases, with 16 bases between the two germline ends. This CDR3 contains 15 residues. J is TRBJ1-2 and V is TRBV5-4, with D perhaps matching TRBD1 (5 bases). Specimen: peripheral blood, collected 28 days after the second dose of the MenACWY control vaccine. This receptor was identified in an adult who received the MenACWY meningococcal vaccine as a control. The CDR3 sequence is CASSLDEGPNYGYTF. DNA for the CDR3: TGTGCCAGCAGTCTGGATGAGGGGCCGAACTATGGCTACACCTTC. The full variable domain, its missing parts supplied by reference TRBV5-4 and TRBJ1-2, is ETGVTQSPTHLIKTRGQQVTLRCSSQSGHNTVSWYQQALGQGPQFIFQYYREEENGRGNFPPRFSGLQFPNYSSELNVNALELDDSALYLCASSLDEGPNYGYTFGSGTRLTVV.